This section outlines one T cell receptor (beta chain) sequence together with its context. Its cognate antigen has yet to be identified. Qualities for individual bases were not recorded, and no much larger clone is one base off. The library was prepared using RACE. The instrument was a NextSeq 500. During library preparation, unique molecular identifiers were attached to individual cDNA molecules so that TCRs could be counted quantitatively and reproducibly. Both TCR alpha and TCR beta chains were sequenced from each blood RNA sample. The authors' analysis ran thus. A median of about 100,000 TCRs per sample was observed, with a range of about 20,000 to 750,000. V, J and CDR3 annotation of the TCR reads was carried out using the Decombinator software suite. To make PS versus PT1 abundance plots, every sample was subsampled to the same number of TCRs (28,000). TCRs were defined as expanded if absent before sensitization and observed at least eight times at the 2-week time point. The public reads were reprocessed in TCRdb via fastp at Q25 and MiXCR, keeping in-frame beta chains. Each record represents a unique CDR3 protein, reported with the most common genes and DNA among its rows. TCRdb assigned the V and J calls; the authors' analysis was not used. This sample comprises about 200,000 distinct CDR3 sequences, about 22% of them detected only once. Roughly 2.4% of the sample rests with the top ten.

The intended sense of this specimen's time point label: patch test 3, about 24 weeks after DPC sensitization. This sample's treatment or condition label indicates: therapeutic diphenylcyclopropenone sensitization with weekly scalp DPC. Blood at each patch-test visit was drawn before the patch test was applied. Patients were eligible if aged 18 to 70, diagnosed with alopecia and judged suitable for DPC therapy, and pregnant patients were excluded. Total RNA was extracted from unfractionated whole blood collected in Tempus Blood RNA tubes. The data derive from a study of human T cells and chemical hapten exposure (TCRdb year 2021). Regarding the complete study: For sensitization, 2% DPC in acetone was applied to a 2 cm by 2 cm area of upper inner arm skin. Patch testing on the upper back used Finn chambers containing 0.01% DPC, with scoring done after 6 days according to International Contact Dermatitis Research Group standards. Peripheral blood TCR repertoire changes were tracked in vivo in alopecia patients during primary and secondary sensitization to the hapten diphenylcyclopropenone (DPC). Most of the patients in the cohort were female, and the cohort covered alopecia areata with under or over 50% scalp involvement, alopecia totalis and alopecia universalis. Libraries were pooled for sequencing, and variation in per-sample TCR yields was attributed mainly to small differences in library volumes within the pool. Blood was sampled from patients pre-sensitization (week 0) and at 2, 6 and about 24 weeks after DPC sensitization. Patients additionally received weekly therapeutic DPC doses to the scalp throughout the roughly 25-week study period. Approximately 30 alopecia patients provided blood for TCR sequencing at one to four time points (pre-sensitization, 2, 6 and 24 weeks). What the authors observed across the whole study: Because every patient had alopecia, a presumed autoimmune disease, the patients' immune response might differ from that of healthy individuals. A positive correlation was found between the number of PT1 expanded TCRs and patch test score, with significance reached at thresholds 8, 16 and 32 but not 4. Compared with pre-sensitization or healthy control sets, expanded TCRs formed significantly more large CDR3 similarity clusters, which is consistent with antigen-driven responses. The number of TCRs above 1 in 1000 frequency did not change with DPC sensitization; there was no evidence of global repertoire structure alterations. After repeated subsampling, changes were observed in the strength of the expansion versus patch-test correlation and in the threshold at which the correlation became significant.

Clipping removes 9 bases from V and 6 bases from J, with 10 as the unmatched junction base count. Measured from the cysteine to the phenylalanine, the CDR3 is 14 residues long. The kept DNA is CDR3 alone, 42 bases in frame from the first base. The germline V gene specifies MDHEN as CDR1 and SYDVKM as CDR2. Recombination linked TRBV28 to TRBJ2-1; 8 bases in the middle match TRBD1. This clonotype was obtained from a woman aged 40-49 years with alopecia areata. Some clones in this sample may be carry-over from other donors' samples. Here the sequenced sample was whole blood, taken in connection with sensitization to the hapten diphenylcyclopropenone (DPC). CDR3 region: CASRTWTGSNEQFF. The DNA sequence follows: TGTGCCAGTAGAACCTGGACAGGGAGCAATGAGCAGTTCTTC.